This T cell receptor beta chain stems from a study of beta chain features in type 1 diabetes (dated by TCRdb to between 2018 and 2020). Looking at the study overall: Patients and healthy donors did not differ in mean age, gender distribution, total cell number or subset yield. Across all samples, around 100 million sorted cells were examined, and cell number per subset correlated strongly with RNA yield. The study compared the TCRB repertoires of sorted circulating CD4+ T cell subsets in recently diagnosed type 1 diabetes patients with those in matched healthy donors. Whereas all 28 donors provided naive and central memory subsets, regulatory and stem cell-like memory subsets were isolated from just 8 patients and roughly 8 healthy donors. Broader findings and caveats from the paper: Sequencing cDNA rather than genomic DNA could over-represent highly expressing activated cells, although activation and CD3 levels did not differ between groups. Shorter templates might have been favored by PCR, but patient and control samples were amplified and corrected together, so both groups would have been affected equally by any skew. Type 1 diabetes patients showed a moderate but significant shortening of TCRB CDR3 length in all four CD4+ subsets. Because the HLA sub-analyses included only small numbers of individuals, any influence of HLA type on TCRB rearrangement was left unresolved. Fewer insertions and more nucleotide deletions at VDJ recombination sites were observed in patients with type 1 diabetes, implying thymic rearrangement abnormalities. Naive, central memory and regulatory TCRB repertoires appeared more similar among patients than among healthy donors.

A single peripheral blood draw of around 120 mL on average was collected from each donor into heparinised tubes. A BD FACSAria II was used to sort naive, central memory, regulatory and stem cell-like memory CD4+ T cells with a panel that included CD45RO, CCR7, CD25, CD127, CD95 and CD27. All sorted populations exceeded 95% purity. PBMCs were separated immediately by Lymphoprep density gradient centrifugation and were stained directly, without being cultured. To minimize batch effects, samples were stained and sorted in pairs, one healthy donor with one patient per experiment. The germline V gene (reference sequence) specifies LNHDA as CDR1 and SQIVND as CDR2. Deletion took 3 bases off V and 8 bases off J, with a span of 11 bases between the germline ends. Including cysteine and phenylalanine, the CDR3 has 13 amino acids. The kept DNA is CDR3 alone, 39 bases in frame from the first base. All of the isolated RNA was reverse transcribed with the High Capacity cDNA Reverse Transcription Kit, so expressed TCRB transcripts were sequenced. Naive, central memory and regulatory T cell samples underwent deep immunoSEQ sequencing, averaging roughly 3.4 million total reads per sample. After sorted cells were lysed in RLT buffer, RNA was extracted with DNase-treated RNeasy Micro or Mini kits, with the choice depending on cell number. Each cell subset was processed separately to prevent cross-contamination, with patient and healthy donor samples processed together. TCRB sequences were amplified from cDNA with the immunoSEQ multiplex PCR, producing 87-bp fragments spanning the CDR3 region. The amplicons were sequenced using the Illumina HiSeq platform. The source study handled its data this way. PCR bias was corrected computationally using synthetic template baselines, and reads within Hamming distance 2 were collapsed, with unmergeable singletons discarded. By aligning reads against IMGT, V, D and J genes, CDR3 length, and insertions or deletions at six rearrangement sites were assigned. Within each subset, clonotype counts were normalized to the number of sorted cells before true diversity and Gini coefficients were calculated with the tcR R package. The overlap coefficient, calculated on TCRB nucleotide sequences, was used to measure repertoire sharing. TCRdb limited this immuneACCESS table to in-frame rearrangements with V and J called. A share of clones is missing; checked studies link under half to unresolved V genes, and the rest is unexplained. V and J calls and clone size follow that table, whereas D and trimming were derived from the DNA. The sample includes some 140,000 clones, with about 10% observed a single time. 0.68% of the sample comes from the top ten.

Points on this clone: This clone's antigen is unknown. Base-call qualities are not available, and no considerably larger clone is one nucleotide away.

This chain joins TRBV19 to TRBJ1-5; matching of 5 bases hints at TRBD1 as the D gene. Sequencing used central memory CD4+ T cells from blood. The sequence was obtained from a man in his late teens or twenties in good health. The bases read TGTGCCAGTAGTATGAAAGGGGAAGAGCCCCAGCATTTT. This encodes CASSMKGEEPQHF.